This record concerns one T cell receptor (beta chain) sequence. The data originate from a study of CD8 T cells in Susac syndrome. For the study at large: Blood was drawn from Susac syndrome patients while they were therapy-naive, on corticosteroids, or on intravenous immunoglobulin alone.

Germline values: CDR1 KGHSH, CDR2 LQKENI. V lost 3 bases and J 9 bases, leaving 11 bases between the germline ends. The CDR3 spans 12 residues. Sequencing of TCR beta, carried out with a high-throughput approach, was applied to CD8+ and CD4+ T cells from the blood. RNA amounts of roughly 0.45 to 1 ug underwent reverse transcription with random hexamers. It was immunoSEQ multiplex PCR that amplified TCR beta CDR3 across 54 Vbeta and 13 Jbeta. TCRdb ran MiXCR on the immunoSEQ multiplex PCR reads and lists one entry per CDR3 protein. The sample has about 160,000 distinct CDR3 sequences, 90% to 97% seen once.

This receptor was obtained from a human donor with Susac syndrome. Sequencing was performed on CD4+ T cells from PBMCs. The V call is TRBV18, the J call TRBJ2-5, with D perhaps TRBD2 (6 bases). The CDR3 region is CASSPRSGPQYF. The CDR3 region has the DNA TGTGCCAGCTCACCGAGAAGCGGGCCCCAGTACTTC.